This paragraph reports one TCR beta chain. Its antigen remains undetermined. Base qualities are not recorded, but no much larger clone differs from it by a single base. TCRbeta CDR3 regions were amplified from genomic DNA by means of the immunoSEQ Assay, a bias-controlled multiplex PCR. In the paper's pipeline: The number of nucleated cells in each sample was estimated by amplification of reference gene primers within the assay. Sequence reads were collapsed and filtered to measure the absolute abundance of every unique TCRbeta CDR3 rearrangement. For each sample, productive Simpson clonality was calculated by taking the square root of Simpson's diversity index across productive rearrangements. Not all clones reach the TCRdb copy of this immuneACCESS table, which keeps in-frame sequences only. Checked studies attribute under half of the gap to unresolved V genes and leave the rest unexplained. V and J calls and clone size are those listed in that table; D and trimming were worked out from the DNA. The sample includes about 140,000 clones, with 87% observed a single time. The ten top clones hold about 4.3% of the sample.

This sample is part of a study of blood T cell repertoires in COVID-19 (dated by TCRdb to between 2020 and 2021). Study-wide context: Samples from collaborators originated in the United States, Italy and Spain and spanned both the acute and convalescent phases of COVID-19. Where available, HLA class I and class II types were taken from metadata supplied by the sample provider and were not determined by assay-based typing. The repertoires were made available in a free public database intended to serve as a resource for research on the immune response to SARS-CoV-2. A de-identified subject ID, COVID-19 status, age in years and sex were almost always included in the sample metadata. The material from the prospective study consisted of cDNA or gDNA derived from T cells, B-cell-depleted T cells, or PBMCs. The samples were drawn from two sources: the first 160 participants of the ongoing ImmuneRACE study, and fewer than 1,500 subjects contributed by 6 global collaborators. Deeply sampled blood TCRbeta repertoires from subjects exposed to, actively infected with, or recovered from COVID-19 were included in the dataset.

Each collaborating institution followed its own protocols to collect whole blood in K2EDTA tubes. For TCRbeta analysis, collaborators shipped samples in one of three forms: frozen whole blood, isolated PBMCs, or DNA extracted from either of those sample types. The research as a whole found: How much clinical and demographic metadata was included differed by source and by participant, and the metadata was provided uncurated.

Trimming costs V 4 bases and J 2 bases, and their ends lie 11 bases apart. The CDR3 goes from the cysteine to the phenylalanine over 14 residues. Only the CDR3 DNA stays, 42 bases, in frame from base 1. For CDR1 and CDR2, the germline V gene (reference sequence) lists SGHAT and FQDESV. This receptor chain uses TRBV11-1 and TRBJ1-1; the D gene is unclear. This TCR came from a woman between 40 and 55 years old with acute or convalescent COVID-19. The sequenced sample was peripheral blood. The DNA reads TGTGCCAGCAGCTCCGAAGCTGCAAACACTGAAGCTTTCTTT. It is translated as CASSSEAANTEAFF.